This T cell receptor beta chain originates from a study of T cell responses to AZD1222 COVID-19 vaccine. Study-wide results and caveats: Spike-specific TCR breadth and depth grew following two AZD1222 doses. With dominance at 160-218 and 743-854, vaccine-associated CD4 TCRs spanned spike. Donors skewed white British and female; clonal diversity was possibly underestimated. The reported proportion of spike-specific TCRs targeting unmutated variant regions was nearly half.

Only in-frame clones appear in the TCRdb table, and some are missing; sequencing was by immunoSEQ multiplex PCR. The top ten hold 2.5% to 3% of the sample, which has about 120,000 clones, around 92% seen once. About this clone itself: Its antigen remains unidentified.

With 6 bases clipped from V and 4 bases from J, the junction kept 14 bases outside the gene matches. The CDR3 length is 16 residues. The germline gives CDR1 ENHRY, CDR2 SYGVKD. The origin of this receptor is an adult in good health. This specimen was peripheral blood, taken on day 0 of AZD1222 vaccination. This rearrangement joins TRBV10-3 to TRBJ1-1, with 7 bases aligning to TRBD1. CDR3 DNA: TGTGCCATCAGCGCCCTTACTAGACAGGGAGGCACTGAAGCTTTCTTT. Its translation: CAISALTRQGGTEAFF.